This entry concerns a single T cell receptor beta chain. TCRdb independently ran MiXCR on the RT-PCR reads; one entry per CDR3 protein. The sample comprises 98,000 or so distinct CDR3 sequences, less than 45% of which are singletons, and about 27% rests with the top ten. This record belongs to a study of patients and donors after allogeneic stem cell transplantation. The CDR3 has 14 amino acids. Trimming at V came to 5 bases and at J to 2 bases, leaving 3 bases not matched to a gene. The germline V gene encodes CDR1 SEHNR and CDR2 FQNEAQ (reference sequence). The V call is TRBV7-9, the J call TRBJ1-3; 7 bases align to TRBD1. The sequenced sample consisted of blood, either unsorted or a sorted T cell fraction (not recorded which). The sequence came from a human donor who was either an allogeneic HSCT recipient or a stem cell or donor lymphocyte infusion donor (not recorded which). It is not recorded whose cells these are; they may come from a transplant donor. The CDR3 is CASSLTGPGNTIYF. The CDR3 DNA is TGTGCCAGCAGCCTGACAGGGCCTGGAAACACCATATATTTT. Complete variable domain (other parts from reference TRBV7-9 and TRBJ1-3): DTGVSQNPRHKITKRGQNVTFRCDPISEHNRLYWYRQTLGQGPEFLTYFQNEAQLEKSRLLSDRFSAERPKGSFSTLEIQRTEQGDSAMYLCASSLTGPGNTIYFGEGSWLTVV.